The T cell receptor beta chain under discussion was sequenced for a study of blood T cell repertoires in COVID-19. About the study: From the United States, Italy and Spain came samples of acute and convalescent COVID-19. The analysed material was cDNA or gDNA that came from T cells, B-cell-depleted T cells, or PBMCs.

Profiled with immunoSEQ multiplex PCR; TCRdb holds only in-frame clones, not every one. The sample has about 240,000 clones; over 75% are singletons. V lost 5 bases, J lost 4 bases, and 10 bases stayed unmatched. Germline values: CDR1 SGHNT, CDR2 YENEEA. The CDR3 length is 16 residues. The clonotype was recovered from a man aged 45-60 years with COVID-19, enrolled during active disease. Sequencing was done on a sample of peripheral blood. J is TRBJ2-1 and V is TRBV11-3; 8 bases line up with TRBD1. Written as DNA, the CDR3 is TGTGCCAGCAGCCGACAGGGGTACTTGGGATACAATGAGCAGTTCTTC. Its translation: CASSRQGYLGYNEQFF.